The 10 T cell receptor beta chains reported below all come from one sample, sequenced in a study of cytomegalovirus exposure and HLA in healthy donors. PCR amplification relied on 60 Vbeta primers (plus 13 Jbeta primers). The table came from immunoSEQ multiplex PCR; TCRdb's copy has only in-frame clones and leaves some out. The sample includes about 190,000 clones, more than 60% of them seen just once. Specimen: PBMCs. The receptors were sampled from a woman aged 30 to 39 in good health and CMV-seropositive.

This clone has only a few counts. The chain carries TRBV27 and TRBJ2-3, with 10 bases fitting TRBD1. The CDR3 contains 16 residues. Germline V gene sequence: CDR1 MNHEY, CDR2 SMNVEV (reference sequence). Trimming removed 5 bases from V and 4 bases from J; junction bases left unmatched: 9. The CDR3 DNA follows: TGTGCCAGCAGTGGTCCGGGACAGGGGTGGGCAGATACGCAGTATTTT. Translating gives CASSGPGQGWADTQYF.

This sequence joins TRBV4-2 and TRBJ2-1, with D unresolved. V was pared by 1 base and J by 7 bases, with 17 bases between. The CDR3 sequence is 16 residues long. Germline lookup yields CDR1 LGHNA and CDR2 YNFKEQ. CDR3 nucleotide sequence: TGTGCCAGCAGCCAAGTCCTGACCGGGTCCCCAAATGAGCAGTTCTTC. This encodes CASSQVLTGSPNEQFF.

The rearrangement joins TRBV5-6 to TRBJ2-7, with TRBD2 matching over 13 bases. V dropped 2 bases and J dropped 2; count of bases not matched to a gene: 4. CDR1 SGHDT and CDR2 YYEEEE come from the germline V gene. The CDR3 length is 16 residues. CDR3 sequence reads: CASSFRTSGGTYEQYF. CDR3 coding DNA: TGTGCCAGCAGCTTTAGGACTAGCGGGGGAACCTACGAGCAGTACTTC.

This clone was seen more than once but under ten times. The chain combines TRBV5-5 with TRBJ2-5, with TRBD2 matching 11 bases. CDR3 length: 14 residues. CDR1 and CDR2 (germline): SGHKS, YYEKEE (reference sequence). The ends lost 4 bases at V and 5 bases at J; junction bases unmatched: 4. The CDR3 region is CASSPRTSGETQYF. The CDR3 DNA follows: TGTGCCAGCAGCCCCCGGACTAGCGGGGAGACCCAGTACTTC.

The chain employs TRBV10-3 and TRBJ2-5; a weak D match, TRBD1 (5 bases). With the DNA end fitting TRBJ2-7 better, the J assignment may be wrong. The CDR3 sequence is 15 residues long. Per germline, CDR1 ENHRY and CDR2 SYGVKD. The CDR3 loop reads CAISESSGISIEQYF. The DNA of the CDR3 is TGTGCCATCAGTGAGTCTTCAGGGATAAGTATCGAGCAGTACTTC.

J is TRBJ1-2 and V is TRBV6-5, with TRBD1 as a possible D gene (5 bases). V was shortened by 0 bases and J by 8 bases, with 16 bases between the two germline ends. Germline CDR1 MNHEY, CDR2 SVGAGI. The CDR3 is 15 amino acids. The CDR3 DNA follows: TGTGCCAGCAGTTACTCGACGGCAGGGATAAACGGCTACACCTTC. As protein: CASSYSTAGINGYTF.

This clone showed up just a few times. The genes are TRBV4-1 and TRBJ2-3, with a weak D call TRBD2 (7 bases). The length of the CDR3 is 16 residues. CDR1 and CDR2 from the germline V gene are MGHRA and YSYEKL. With 0 bases removed from V and 5 bases from J, the gap between germline ends came to 15 bases. DNA for the CDR3: TGCGCCAGCAGCCAAGAAGGGGGGGCCGGTCGAGATACGCAGTATTTT. It specifies CASSQEGGAGRDTQYF.

The chain has TRBV9 and TRBJ2-2; 9 bases match TRBD1. V lost 0 bases, J lost 7 bases, and 10 bases stayed unmatched. Germline assignment: CDR1 SGDLS and CDR2 YYNGEE. There are 17 residues in the CDR3. CDR3: CASSVDHRTGGIGELFF. CDR3 coding DNA: TGTGCCAGCAGCGTAGACCACAGAACAGGGGGCATCGGGGAGCTGTTTTTT. The full variable domain, in which reference TRBV9 and TRBJ2-2 provide the parts outside the CDR3, is DSGVTQTPKHLITATGQRVTLRCSPRSGDLSVYWYQQSLDQGLQFLIQYYNGEERAKGNILERFSAQQFPDLHSELNLSSLELGDSALYFCASSVDHRTGGIGELFFGEGSRLTVL.

CDR3 DNA sequence: TGTGCCAGCAGTTTATCGTGGGGGGTTGAAAAACTGTTTTTT. It yields the protein CASSLSWGVEKLFF. J is TRBJ1-4 and V is TRBV27, with D tentatively TRBD1 (5 bases). This CDR3 has 14 residues. Trimming left V 0 bases short and J 7 bases short, with 9 bases between. In germline, CDR1 is MNHEY, CDR2 SMNVEV (reference sequence).

The CDR3 nucleotides read TGTGCCTGGAGTGTACGAAGGACAGGGACCCACGAGCAGTACTTC. Translated: CAWSVRRTGTHEQYF. The chain uses TRBV30 and TRBJ2-7; 8 bases are shared with TRBD1. V lost 0 bases and J lost 5; bases outside the gene matches: 9. CDR3 size: 15 residues. Germline values: CDR1 GTSNPN, CDR2 SVGIG (reference sequence).